Presented here are 32 T cell receptor beta chains from one specimen sequenced in a study of regulatory T cells in long-lasting Graves disease. Library construction for TCR beta used iRepertoire HTBI primers and Arm-PCR of CDR3 regions. TCRdb analysed the multiplex PCR reads with MiXCR anew, one entry per CDR3 protein. The sample comprises approximately 350,000 distinct CDR3 sequences, roughly a sixth of which are singletons, and just under 30% rests with the top ten. Time point given: newly diagnosed GD, antithyroid drugs for less than 3 months. From PBMCs, RNA was extracted and then used to make the TCR library. These data were likewise used in another study, on T cells in Graves' hyperthyroidism and ophthalmopathy.

The sample in question was peripheral blood mononuclear cells (PBMCs), obtained at new diagnosis, from a patient treated with antithyroid drugs. The receptors derive from a man in his forties with Graves disease.

In this sample, this clonotype turned up many times. This chain joins TRBV29-1 and TRBJ2-7; tentative D call: TRBD2 (5 bases). The germline gives CDR1 SQVTM, CDR2 ANQGSEA. The CDR3 loop spans 15 amino acids. The ends were cut back, 7 bases at V and 0 bases at J, with 19 bases in the middle. The CDR3 bases are TGCAGCGGCGGAGGCGGGTCAGCAAGCTCCTACGAGCAGTACTTC. It codes for CSGGGGSASSYEQYF.

The rearrangement links TRBV28 to TRBJ1-1, with no clear D. The CDR3 sequence is 12 residues long. Germline-derived CDR1 and CDR2 are MDHEN and SYDVKM. V gave up 10 bases and J gave up 4 bases, with 13 bases separating them. The CDR3 spells CATLPYGTEAFF. DNA for the CDR3: TGTGCCACCTTACCTTACGGCACTGAAGCTTTCTTT.

The table lists this clonotype with many counts. The chain joins TRBV7-2 to TRBJ2-1; TRBD2 is a possible D gene (6 bases). The CDR3 covers 15 residues. Germline CDR1 SGHTA, CDR2 FQGNSA. Trimming removed 5 bases from V and 0 bases from J, with 11 bases in between. CDR3 in DNA: TGTGCCAGCAGCGAAGACGGGGGCTCCTACAATGAGCAGTTCTTC. This codes for CASSEDGGSYNEQFF.

This clonotype was observed at least ten times. The rearrangement joins TRBV13 to TRBJ2-2, with 7 nucleotides matching TRBD1. CDR3 length: 16 residues. Looked up from germline, CDR1 is PRHDT and CDR2 is FYEKMQ (reference sequence). Unmatched junction bases numbered 5, after V lost 4 bases and J lost 0 bases. The CDR3 reads CASSSTGTANTGELFF. The CDR3 DNA reads TGTGCCAGCAGCTCAACCGGGACAGCGAACACCGGGGAGCTGTTTTTT.

This clonotype was seen repeatedly, ten times or more. This clone may be a read error of a much larger clone one base away. The V call is TRBV3-1, the J call TRBJ2-5; 10 nucleotides line up with TRBD2. Germline V CDR1 and CDR2: LGHDT, YNNKEL (reference sequence). V lost 2 bases and J lost 4; bases outside the gene matches: 4. The CDR3 loop spans 15 amino acids. CDR3 sequence (DNA): TGTGCCAGCAGCCAAAGCGGGGGGGCCGGAGAGACCCAGTACTTC. Protein: CASSQSGGAGETQYF.

V and J are TRBV7-3 and TRBJ2-2; 9 positions agree with TRBD1. With 6 bases clipped from V and 5 bases from J, the junction kept 4 bases outside the gene matches. This CDR3 comprises 14 residues. Germline V gives CDR1 SGHTA, CDR2 FQGTGA. The CDR3 coding sequence is TGTGCCAGCAGGCGAGGACAGGGGACCGGGGAGCTGTTTTTT. This translates into CASRRGQGTGELFF.

The table lists this clonotype with a few counts. This chain links TRBV4-1 with TRBJ2-7, with TRBD2 matching 9 bases. The CDR3 length is 15 residues. CDR1 is MGHRA, CDR2 YSYEKL, per germline. The V gene end was trimmed by 4 bases and the J gene end by 4 bases; junction bases not matched to a gene: 8. The CDR3 DNA is TGCGCCAGCAGCCGCGCCGGGACTAGCATTTACGAGCAGTACTTC. It codes for CASSRAGTSIYEQYF.

This clonotype occurred many times. V gene TRBV12-3 or TRBV12-4 combines with J gene TRBJ2-3; D unclear. The germline V and J ends were trimmed by 6 bases and 2 bases, with 3 bases remaining between them. The CDR3 loop spans 11 amino acids. CDR3 loop: CASSITDTQYF. The CDR3 DNA sequence: TGTGCCAGCAGCATCACAGATACGCAGTATTTT.

This clonotype was observed a few times. This chain links TRBV12-3 or TRBV12-4 with TRBJ2-7; 7 nucleotides agree with TRBD2. V lost 3 bases and J lost 3; bases outside the gene matches: 5. CDR3 length: 14 amino acids. The CDR3 loop is CASSLIAGNYEQYF. As DNA, the CDR3 is TGTGCCAGCAGTTTGATAGCGGGCAACTACGAGCAGTACTTC.

This clonotype was counted ten times or more. The chain uses TRBV2 and TRBJ1-5, with 10 bases that match TRBD1. This CDR3 is 14 amino acids long. From germline, CDR1 is SNHLY and CDR2 FYNNEI. V lost 6 bases to trimming and J lost 7 bases; unmatched junction nucleotides: 6. Written as DNA, the CDR3 is TGTGCCAGCAGCCAGGACAGGGGGGACCAGCCCCAGCATTTT. Protein: CASSQDRGDQPQHF. Full variable domain (rest looked up from reference TRBV2 and TRBJ1-5): EPEVTQTPSHQVTQMGQEVILRCVPISNHLYFYWYRQILGQKVEFLVSFYNNEISEKSEIFDDQFSVERPDGSNFTLKIRSTKLEDSAMYFCASSQDRGDQPQHFGDGTRLSIL.

This sequence joins TRBV28 and TRBJ1-5; weak D call: TRBD1 (6 bases). V lost 0 bases and J lost 3, with 12 bases in between. This CDR3 comprises 16 residues. CDR1 MDHEN and CDR2 SYDVKM come from the germline V gene. In DNA, the CDR3 is TGTGCCAGCAGTTTATGGGCAGGGGCGCCCAATCAGCCCCAGCATTTT. This codes for CASSLWAGAPNQPQHF.

This clonotype has more than one count but fewer than ten. The chain links TRBV5-1 to TRBJ1-4; no clear D gene. The CDR3 is 14 residues long. The germline V and J ends were trimmed by 4 bases and 6 bases, with 13 bases remaining between them. Germline V gene data show CDR1 as SGHRS and CDR2 as YFSETQ. Written as DNA, the CDR3 is TGCGCCAGCAGCAGATCCGCGCAGGATGAAAAACTGTTTTTT. Translated, it gives CASSRSAQDEKLFF.

This clonotype was found many times. The chain is built from TRBV3-1 and TRBJ2-7; D unresolved. V lost 0 bases, J lost 3 bases, and 9 bases lay in between. Germline-derived CDR1 and CDR2 are LGHDT and YNNKEL (reference sequence). This CDR3 has 14 amino acids. The DNA for the CDR3 is TGTGCCAGCAGCCAAGAAAACAGAGTCTACGAGCAGTACTTC. This translates into CASSQENRVYEQYF.

The sample holds many counts of this clonotype. The V call is TRBV7-2, the J call TRBJ1-4; D not certain. This CDR3 has 14 residues. V was clipped by 0 bases and J by 4 bases, with 6 bases between them. In germline, CDR1 is SGHTA, CDR2 FQGNSA. CDR3 protein: CASSLAQNNEKLFF. CDR3 bases: TGTGCCAGCAGCTTAGCCCAGAATAATGAAAAACTGTTTTTT. The full variable domain, with the rest looked up from reference TRBV7-2 and TRBJ1-4, is GAGVSQSPSNKVTEKGKDVELRCDPISGHTALYWYRQSLGQGLEFLIYFQGNSAPDKSGLPSDRFSAERTGGSVSTLTIQRTQQEDSAVYLCASSLAQNNEKLFFGSGTQLSVL.

In its sample, this clonotype was seen many times. The chain uses TRBV11-2 and TRBJ2-2; D perhaps matches TRBD2 (5 bases). The CDR3 contains 15 residues. Germline V gene data show CDR1 as SGHAT and CDR2 as FQNNGV. V was clipped by 5 bases and J by 0 bases, with 10 bases between them. DNA of the CDR3: TGTGCCAGCAGCCTGACTAACGCGAACACCGGGGAGCTGTTTTTT. It is translated as CASSLTNANTGELFF.

This clonotype was picked up many times. This chain links TRBV15 with TRBJ2-7, with TRBD1 matching over 7 bases. Germline CDR1 reads LNHNV; CDR2 reads YYDKDF (reference sequence). The V and J ends lost 3 bases and 0 bases, in that order; junction bases with no gene match: 2. This CDR3 spans 14 amino acids. This CDR3 is CATSSRDSSYEQYF. The DNA for the CDR3 is TGTGCCACCAGCAGCCGGGACAGCTCCTACGAGCAGTACTTC.

This clonotype has just a few counts. The rearrangement uses TRBV7-9 and TRBJ2-5; D is undetermined. V lost 0 bases and J lost 2, with 13 bases in between. The germline V gene has CDR1 SEHNR and CDR2 FQNEAQ (reference sequence). The CDR3 is made up of 16 amino acids. The CDR3 reads CASSLARNSKQETQYF. In DNA, the CDR3 is TGTGCCAGCAGCTTAGCTCGGAATTCTAAGCAAGAGACCCAGTACTTC.

This clonotype showed up just once. This chain joins TRBV9 and TRBJ1-2; 8 nucleotides line up with TRBD1. The germline V gene has CDR1 SGDLS and CDR2 YYNGEE. The CDR3 has 14 amino acids. V lost 4 bases to trimming and J lost 4 bases; unmatched junction nucleotides: 6. The CDR3 loop is CASSLSQGAYGYTF. CDR3 coding DNA: TGTGCCAGCAGCTTATCCCAGGGGGCCTATGGCTACACCTTC.

This clonotype came up a few times. The V gene is TRBV20-1, the J gene TRBJ2-3; TRBD2 agrees at 9 bases. The CDR3 is 17 amino acids. The V gene's germline CDR1 is DFQATT and CDR2 SNEGSKA (reference sequence). Trimming at V came to 3 bases and at J to 4 bases, leaving 14 bases not matched to a gene. The CDR3 reads CSASVPTGTSFPDTQYF. Written as DNA, the CDR3 is TGCAGTGCTAGCGTCCCAACCGGGACTAGCTTCCCAGATACGCAGTATTTT.

The table lists this clonotype with many counts. The rearrangement links TRBV6-1 to TRBJ1-4; D is uncertain. Germline V gene data show CDR1 as MNHNS and CDR2 as SASEGT. Trimming removed 6 bases at V and 4 bases at J, with 9 bases between. The CDR3 is 13 amino acids. CDR3 sequence: CASRAGINEKLFF. The CDR3 bases are TGTGCCAGCAGGGCGGGGATTAATGAAAAACTGTTTTTT.

The rearrangement links TRBV2 to TRBJ2-5; 10 positions match TRBD2. Looked up from germline, CDR1 is SNHLY and CDR2 is FYNNEI. After removal of 8 bases from V and 4 bases from J, the junction contained 7 bases not matched to a gene. The CDR3 spans 14 residues. The DNA of the CDR3 is TGTGCCAGCGGGCTAGCGGGGGCCGTAGAGACCCAGTACTTC. This translates into CASGLAGAVETQYF.

Ten or more counts support this clonotype. This chain joins TRBV3-1 and TRBJ2-1; 10 bases are a match to TRBD1. From germline, CDR1 is LGHDT and CDR2 YNNKEL (reference sequence). The CDR3 is 16 residues long. The trim removed 5 bases at V and 5 bases at J, leaving 9 bases unmatched. CDR3 nucleotides: TGTGCCAGCAGCTCCCGGGACAGGGGATTCGACAATGAGCAGTTCTTC. Protein sequence: CASSSRDRGFDNEQFF.

Many counts were recorded for this clonotype. The genes are TRBV28 and TRBJ2-3, with D hard to call. This CDR3 contains 13 residues. Germline CDR1 is MDHEN and CDR2 is SYDVKM. V lost 2 bases to trimming and J lost 4 bases, with 7 bases between them. CDR3 residues: CASSLQAPDTQYF. The CDR3 DNA sequence: TGTGCCAGCAGTTTACAAGCCCCAGATACGCAGTATTTT.

In its sample, this clonotype was seen a few times. V is TRBV27 and J is TRBJ1-2; the D is unclear. Trimming left V 4 bases short and J 8 bases short, with 14 bases between. Germline lookup yields CDR1 MNHEY and CDR2 SMNVEV (reference sequence). The CDR3 contains 13 residues. DNA of the CDR3: TGTGCCAGCAGTTCCCGAGCGGGATACGGCTACACCTTC. Protein product: CASSSRAGYGYTF.

The chain carries TRBV28 and TRBJ1-2, with 10 bases identical to TRBD1. This CDR3 has 13 residues. The germline CDR1 and CDR2 sequences are MDHEN and SYDVKM. V shed 7 bases and J 6 bases; nucleotides not matched to a gene: 5. CDR3 bases: TGTGCCAGCACCCCGGGACAGGGGAATGGCTACACCTTC. Translating it yields CASTPGQGNGYTF.

This clonotype was seen only once. The chain has TRBV27 and TRBJ2-2, with 7 bases aligning to TRBD1. From germline, CDR1 is MNHEY and CDR2 SMNVEV (reference sequence). This CDR3 is built from 16 residues. With V trimmed by 4 bases and J by 5 bases, 10 bases remained unmatched. As DNA, the CDR3 is TGTGCCAGCAGTTCCTGGACAGGCGGCTGGACCGGGGAGCTGTTTTTT. Residues: CASSSWTGGWTGELFF.

This clonotype came up many times. This rearrangement joins TRBV4-2 to TRBJ2-7; 14 nucleotides agree with TRBD2. The germline CDR1 and CDR2 sequences are LGHNA and YNFKEQ. The CDR3 has 13 residues. The junction had 7 bases not matched to a gene; V was cut back by 6 bases and J by 12 bases. The DNA for the CDR3 is TGTGCCAGCAGACGGACTAGCGGGGGGTCGACGTACTTC. It encodes CASRRTSGGSTYF.

This clonotype was seen only a few times. The chain recombines TRBV6-2 or TRBV6-3 with TRBJ2-3; TRBD2 might be the D (6 bases). Per germline, CDR1 MNHEY and CDR2 SVGEGT. The CDR3 loop spans 14 amino acids. V was pared by 6 bases and J by 4 bases, with 14 bases between. This CDR3 reads CASSRNSGADTQYF. In DNA, the CDR3 is TGTGCCAGCAGCCGAAACTCGGGGGCAGATACGCAGTATTTT.

This clonotype was detected ten times or more. The rearrangement links TRBV18 to TRBJ2-7; D possibly corresponds to TRBD1 (6 bases). This CDR3 comprises 15 residues. Trimming left V 2 bases short and J 3 bases short, with 14 bases between. Germline V gives CDR1 KGHSH, CDR2 LQKENI. The CDR3 DNA is TGTGCCAGCTCACCAAGATGGGACACGATCTACGAGCAGTACTTC. Residues: CASSPRWDTIYEQYF.

This clonotype was picked up many times. The chain couples TRBV24-1 to TRBJ2-3; 16 bases map to TRBD2. Germline V gene data show CDR1 as KGHDR and CDR2 as SFDVKD. The V and J ends lost 4 bases and 1 base, in that order; junction bases with no gene match: 4. CDR3 length: 18 residues. The CDR3 reads CATSEAGTSGGGTDTQYF. DNA for the CDR3: TGTGCCACCAGTGAGGCCGGGACTAGCGGGGGGGGCACAGATACGCAGTATTTT.

V is TRBV14 and J is TRBJ2-2, with D unclear. Germline loops: CDR1 SGHDN, CDR2 FVKESK. The germline V and J ends were trimmed by 0 bases and 6 bases, with 14 bases remaining between them. CDR3 length: 16 residues. Written as DNA, the CDR3 is TGTGCCAGCAGCCAAGATACCGGGTTTGACGCCGGGGAGCTGTTTTTT. Encoded protein: CASSQDTGFDAGELFF.

The chain links TRBV5-1 to TRBJ2-2; D may correspond to TRBD1 or TRBD2 (6 bases each). Germline values: CDR1 SGHRS, CDR2 YFSETQ. V dropped 5 bases and J dropped 3 bases, with 11 bases sitting between them. CDR3 length: 14 amino acids. CDR3 amino acids: CASSAGHHTGELFF. CDR3 sequence (DNA): TGCGCCAGCAGTGCGGGACACCACACCGGGGAGCTGTTTTTT.